The clone carrying this TCR beta chain was picked up many times. The data are from a study of T cells in Graves' hyperthyroidism and ophthalmopathy. Germline trimming cut 5 bases from V and 2 bases from J; bases unmatched to any gene: 20. Germline CDR1 SGHTS, CDR2 YDEGEE. The CDR3 is made up of 20 amino acids. Amplification of TCR beta CDR3 regions used RNA as the template. The HTBI primer set drove a first-round RT-PCR of the TCR CDR3. One entry per CDR3 protein, called by TCRdb with MiXCR from the multiplex PCR reads. The sample lists some 500,000 distinct CDR3 sequences, 14% occurring once. The sequence was collected from a woman aged 18-29 years with Graves' hyperthyroidism. This chain joins TRBV5-8 and TRBJ2-5; TRBD2 agrees at 11 bases. Sample: blood. The CDR3 DNA is TGTGCCAGCAGACCGTTCTTCGGACTAGCGGGCGTTGGGGTTCAAGAGACCCAGTACTTC. It codes for CASRPFFGLAGVGVQETQYF.